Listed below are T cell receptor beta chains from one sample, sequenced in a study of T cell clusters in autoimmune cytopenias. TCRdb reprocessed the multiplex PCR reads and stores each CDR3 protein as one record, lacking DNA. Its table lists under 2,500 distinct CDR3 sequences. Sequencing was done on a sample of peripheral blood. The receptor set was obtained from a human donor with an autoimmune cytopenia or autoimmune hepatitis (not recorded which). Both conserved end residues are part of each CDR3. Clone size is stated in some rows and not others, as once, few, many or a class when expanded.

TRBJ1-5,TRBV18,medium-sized,CASSPGRLYSNQPQHF
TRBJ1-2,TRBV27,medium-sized,CASSFVQGGGYTF
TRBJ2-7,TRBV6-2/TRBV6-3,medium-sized,CASSSTGTGGYEQYF
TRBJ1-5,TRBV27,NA,CASSDSNQPQHF
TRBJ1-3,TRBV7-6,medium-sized,CASSLGPTGETGNTIYF
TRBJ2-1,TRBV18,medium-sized,CASSPGHLLREYNEQFF
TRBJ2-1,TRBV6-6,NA,CASRTPGQGAFGEQFF
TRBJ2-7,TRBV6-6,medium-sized,CASSQKRYSYEQYF
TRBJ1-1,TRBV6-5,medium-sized,CASRVTGSKSEAFF
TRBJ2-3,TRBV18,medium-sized,CASSPMSGDTDTQYF
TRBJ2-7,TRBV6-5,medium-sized,CASTYSGEAYEQYF
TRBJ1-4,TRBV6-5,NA,CASNPRGNWNEKLFF
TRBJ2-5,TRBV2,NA,CASGSLGLGQETQYF
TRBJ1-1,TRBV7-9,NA,CASSLGTGGGEAFF
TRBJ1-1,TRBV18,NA,CASSLRLGEGEAFF
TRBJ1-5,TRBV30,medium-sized,CAWSTGTGNQPQHF
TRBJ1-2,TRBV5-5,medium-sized,CASSLVGTGGRGYTF
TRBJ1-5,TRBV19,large,CASSIGGFTPYSNQPQHF
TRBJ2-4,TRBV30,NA,CAWSGGSGTPAKNIQYF
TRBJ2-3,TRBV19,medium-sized,CASSIGRRVTDTQYF
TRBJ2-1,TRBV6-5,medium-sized,CASRTSGPTDNEQFF
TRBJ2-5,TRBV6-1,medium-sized,CASSPRGTGLETQYF
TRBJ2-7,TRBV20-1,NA,CSALSGKTYEQYF
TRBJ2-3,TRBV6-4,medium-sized,CASSEGLAPSTDTQYF
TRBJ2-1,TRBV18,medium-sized,CASSPMGQEQFF
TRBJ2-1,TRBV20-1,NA,CSAQDYESYNEQFF
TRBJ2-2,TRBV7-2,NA,CASSLLRAGELFF
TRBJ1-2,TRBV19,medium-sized,CASSMMDRLNYGYTF
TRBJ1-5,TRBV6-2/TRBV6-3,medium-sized,CASRAGTANQPQHF
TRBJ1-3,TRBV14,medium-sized,CASSQYQGARGNTIYF
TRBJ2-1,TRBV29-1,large,CSVVPGTSGFNEQFF